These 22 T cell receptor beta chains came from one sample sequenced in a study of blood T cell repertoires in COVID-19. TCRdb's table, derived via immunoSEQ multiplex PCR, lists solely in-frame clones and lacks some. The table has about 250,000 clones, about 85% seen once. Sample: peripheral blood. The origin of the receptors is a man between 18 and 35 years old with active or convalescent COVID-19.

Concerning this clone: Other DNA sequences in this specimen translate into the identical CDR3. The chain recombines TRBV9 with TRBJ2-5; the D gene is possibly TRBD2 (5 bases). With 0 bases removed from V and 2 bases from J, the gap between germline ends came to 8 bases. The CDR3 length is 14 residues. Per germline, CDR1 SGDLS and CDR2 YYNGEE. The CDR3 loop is CASSVVGGQETQYF. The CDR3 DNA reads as TGTGCCAGCAGCGTAGTTGGCGGGCAAGAGACCCAGTACTTC. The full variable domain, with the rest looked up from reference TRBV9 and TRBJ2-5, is DSGVTQTPKHLITATGQRVTLRCSPRSGDLSVYWYQQSLDQGLQFLIQYYNGEERAKGNILERFSAQQFPDLHSELNLSSLELGDSALYFCASSVVGGQETQYFGPGTRLLVL.

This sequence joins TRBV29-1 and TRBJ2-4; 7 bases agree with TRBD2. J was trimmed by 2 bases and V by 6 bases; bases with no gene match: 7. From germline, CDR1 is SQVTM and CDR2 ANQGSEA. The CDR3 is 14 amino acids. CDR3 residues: CSVRPLASKNIQYF. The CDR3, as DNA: TGCAGCGTAAGGCCACTAGCGTCCAAAAACATTCAGTACTTC.

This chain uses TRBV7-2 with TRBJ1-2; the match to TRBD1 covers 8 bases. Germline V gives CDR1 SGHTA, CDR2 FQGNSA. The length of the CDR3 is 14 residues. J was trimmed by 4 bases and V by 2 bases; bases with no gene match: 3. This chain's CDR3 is CASSLSTGGYGYTF. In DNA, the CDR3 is TGTGCCAGCAGCTTATCCACAGGGGGCTATGGCTACACCTTC.

Here the CDR3 reads CASSSRTGGNYGYTF. CDR3 sequence (DNA): TGTGCCAGCAGTTCGCGGACAGGGGGAAACTATGGCTACACCTTC. The chain joins TRBV27 to TRBJ1-2; 10 positions match TRBD1. Germline CDR1 MNHEY, CDR2 SMNVEV (reference sequence). After removal of 4 bases from V and 2 bases from J, the junction contained 4 bases not matched to a gene. The CDR3 totals 15 residues.

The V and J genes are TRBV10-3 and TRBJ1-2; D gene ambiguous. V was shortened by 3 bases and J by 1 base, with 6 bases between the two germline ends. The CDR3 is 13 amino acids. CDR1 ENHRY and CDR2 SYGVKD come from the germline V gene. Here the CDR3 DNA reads TGTGCCATCAGTGATAACAATAACTATGGCTACACCTTC. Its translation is CAISDNNNYGYTF.

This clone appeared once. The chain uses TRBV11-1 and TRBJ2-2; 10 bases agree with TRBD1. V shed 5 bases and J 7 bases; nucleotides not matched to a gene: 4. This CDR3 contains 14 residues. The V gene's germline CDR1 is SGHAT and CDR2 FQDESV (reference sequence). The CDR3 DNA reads TGTGCCAGCAGCAAGACAGGGGGCCACGGGGAGCTGTTTTTT. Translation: CASSKTGGHGELFF.

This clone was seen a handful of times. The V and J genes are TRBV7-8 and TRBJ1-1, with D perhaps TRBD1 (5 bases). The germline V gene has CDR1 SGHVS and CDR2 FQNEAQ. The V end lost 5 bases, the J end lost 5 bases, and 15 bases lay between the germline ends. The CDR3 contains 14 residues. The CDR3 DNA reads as TGTGCCAGCAGCCCGGGGGGGTCGCGAACTGAAGCTTTCTTT. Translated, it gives CASSPGGSRTEAFF.

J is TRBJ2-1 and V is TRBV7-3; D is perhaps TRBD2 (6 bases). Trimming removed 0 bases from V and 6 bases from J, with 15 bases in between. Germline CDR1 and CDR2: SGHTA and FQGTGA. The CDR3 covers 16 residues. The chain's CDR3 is CASSLTESRAGNEQFF. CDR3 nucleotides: TGTGCCAGCAGCTTAACGGAATCCCGAGCGGGCAATGAGCAGTTCTTC.

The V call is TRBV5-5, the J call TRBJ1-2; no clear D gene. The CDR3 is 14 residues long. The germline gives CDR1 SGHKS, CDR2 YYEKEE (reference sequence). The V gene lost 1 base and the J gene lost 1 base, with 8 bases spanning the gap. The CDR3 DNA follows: TGTGCCAGCAGCTTGAGCGGGAGTAACTATGGCTACACCTTC. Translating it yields CASSLSGSNYGYTF. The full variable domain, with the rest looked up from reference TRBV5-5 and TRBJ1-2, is DAGVTQSPTHLIKTRGQQVTLRCSPISGHKSVSWYQQVLGQGPQFIFQYYEKEERGRGNFPDRFSARQFPNYSSELNVNALLLGDSALYLCASSLSGSNYGYTFGSGTRLTVV.

This chain's CDR3 is CASSLGTSGLNEQFF. In DNA, the CDR3 is TGTGCCAGCAGCTTAGGGACTAGCGGTCTCAATGAGCAGTTCTTC. The chain couples TRBV7-9 to TRBJ2-1, with 10 nucleotides matching TRBD2. CDR3 length equals 15 residues. With V trimmed by 1 base and J by 6 bases, 3 bases remained unmatched. In germline, CDR1 is SEHNR, CDR2 FQNEAQ (reference sequence).

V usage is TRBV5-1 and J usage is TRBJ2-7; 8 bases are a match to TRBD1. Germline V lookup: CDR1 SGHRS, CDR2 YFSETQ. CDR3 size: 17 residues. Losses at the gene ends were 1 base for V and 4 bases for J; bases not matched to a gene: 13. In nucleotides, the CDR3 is TGCGCCAGCAGCTTGCCCAGACAGGGGCCCTCAGGGTACGAGCAGTACTTC. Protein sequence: CASSLPRQGPSGYEQYF.

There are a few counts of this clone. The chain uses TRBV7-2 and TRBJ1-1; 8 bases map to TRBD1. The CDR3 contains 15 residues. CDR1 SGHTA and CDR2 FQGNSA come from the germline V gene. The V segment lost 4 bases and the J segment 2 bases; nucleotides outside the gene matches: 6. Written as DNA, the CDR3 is TGTGCCAGCAGCTCCAAGGACAGGGTTAACACTGAAGCTTTCTTT. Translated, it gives CASSSKDRVNTEAFF.

In DNA, the CDR3 is TGCAGTGCTAGGCGGGGATCGGAGCAGTTCTTC. Amino acids: CSARRGSEQFF. The chain combines TRBV20-1 with TRBJ2-1, with D possibly being TRBD2 (6 bases). Germline CDR1 reads DFQATT; CDR2 reads SNEGSKA (reference sequence). Trimming took off 3 bases at V and 10 bases at J, with 10 bases between the two ends. The CDR3 runs to 11 residues.

The CDR3 loop reads CASSGEGLWTEAFF. In DNA form, the CDR3 reads TGTGCCAGCAGTGGGGAGGGTTTGTGGACTGAAGCTTTCTTT. The J gene is TRBJ1-1, the V gene TRBV2; D remains unclear. The germline V and J ends were trimmed by 4 bases and 5 bases, with 14 bases remaining between them. There are 14 residues in the CDR3. The V gene's germline CDR1 is SNHLY and CDR2 FYNNEI.

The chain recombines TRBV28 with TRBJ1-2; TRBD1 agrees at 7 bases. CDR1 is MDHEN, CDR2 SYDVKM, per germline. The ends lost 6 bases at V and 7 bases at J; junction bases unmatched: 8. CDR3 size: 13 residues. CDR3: CASRAQGNGGYTF. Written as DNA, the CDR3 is TGTGCCAGCAGGGCACAGGGGAATGGTGGCTACACCTTC.

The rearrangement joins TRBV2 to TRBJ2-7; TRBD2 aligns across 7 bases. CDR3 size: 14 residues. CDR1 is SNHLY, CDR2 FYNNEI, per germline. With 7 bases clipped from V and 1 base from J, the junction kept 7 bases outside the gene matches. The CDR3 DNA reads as TGTGCCAGCACCCCAGCGGGGCCATCCTACGAGCAGTACTTC. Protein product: CASTPAGPSYEQYF.

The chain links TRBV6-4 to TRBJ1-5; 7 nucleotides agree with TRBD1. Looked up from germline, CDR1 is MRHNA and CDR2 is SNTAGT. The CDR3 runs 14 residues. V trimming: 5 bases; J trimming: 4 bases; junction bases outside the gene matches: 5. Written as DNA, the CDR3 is TGTGCCAGCAGTCCGGCAGGGGGGAATCAGCCCCAGCATTTT. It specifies CASSPAGGNQPQHF.

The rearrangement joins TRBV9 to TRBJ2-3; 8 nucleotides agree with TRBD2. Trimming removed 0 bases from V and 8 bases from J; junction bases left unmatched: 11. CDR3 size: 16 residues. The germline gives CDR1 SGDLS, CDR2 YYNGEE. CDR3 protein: CASSVDSGGTSGTQYF. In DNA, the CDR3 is TGTGCCAGCAGCGTAGACTCGGGGGGGACCTCAGGTACGCAGTATTTT.

The CDR3 nucleotides read TGTGCCAGCAGGGTATATGAGGTAGAGAACTATGGCTACACCTTC. Translated, it gives CASRVYEVENYGYTF. The V call is TRBV25-1, the J call TRBJ1-2, with D uncertain. Germline values: CDR1 MGHDK, CDR2 SYGVNS. The V end lost 6 bases, the J end lost 2 bases, and 16 bases lay between the germline ends. The CDR3 is 15 residues long.

The chain's CDR3 is CASITGRSNQPQHF. The CDR3 DNA is TGTGCCAGCATAACAGGGCGTAGCAATCAGCCCCAGCATTTT. The V and J genes are TRBV7-3 and TRBJ1-5, with TRBD1 as a possible D gene (6 bases). Trimming took off 7 bases at V and 0 bases at J, with 10 bases between the two ends. This CDR3 is built from 14 residues. From germline, CDR1 is SGHTA and CDR2 FQGTGA.

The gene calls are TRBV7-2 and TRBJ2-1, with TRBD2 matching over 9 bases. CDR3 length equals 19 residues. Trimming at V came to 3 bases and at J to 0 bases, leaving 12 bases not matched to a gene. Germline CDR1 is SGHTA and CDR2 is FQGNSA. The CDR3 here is CASSFPAGGPTSSYNEQFF. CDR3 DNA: TGTGCCAGCAGCTTCCCAGCGGGAGGACCCACTAGCTCCTACAATGAGCAGTTCTTC.

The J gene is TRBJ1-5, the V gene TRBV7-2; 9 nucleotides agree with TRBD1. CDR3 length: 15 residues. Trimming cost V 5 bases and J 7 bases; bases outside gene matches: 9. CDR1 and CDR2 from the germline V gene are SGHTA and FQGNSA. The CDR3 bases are TGTGCCAGCAGCCCGACAGGGGGGAGTGGACAGCCCCAGCATTTT. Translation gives CASSPTGGSGQPQHF.